Detailed here is one TCR beta chain. The data are from a study of blood T cell repertoires in COVID-19. Turning to the study itself: The United States, Italy and Spain supplied acute and convalescent COVID-19 samples.

Data came from immunoSEQ multiplex PCR; TCRdb stores just in-frame clones and leaves some out. The data show about 310,000 clones, 89% seen once. Germline lookup yields CDR1 SGHRS and CDR2 YFSETQ. The CDR3 totals 14 residues. V was cut by 0 bases and J by 1 base, with 6 bases left in between. This rearrangement joins TRBV5-1 to TRBJ2-3, with unresolved D. The TCR originated in a man aged 55 to 70 who had recovered from COVID-19. The material sequenced was PBMCs or T cells enriched from blood (not recorded which). The CDR3 region has the DNA TGCGCCAGCAGCTTGGAGCCGGGCACAGATACGCAGTATTTT. Amino acids: CASSLEPGTDTQYF.